This T cell receptor (beta chain) was observed in a study of T cells in Graves' hyperthyroidism and ophthalmopathy (dated by TCRdb to the late 2010s). In the study overall: Peripheral blood was collected at initial diagnosis, before any treatment. To identify distinguishing TCR V-J signatures, a discovery cohort of 100 patients was used, comprising roughly 45 with Graves' ophthalmopathy and around 57 with stable Graves' hyperthyroidism. Prospective prediction of ophthalmopathy was tested in an independent validation cohort consisting of 18 to 20 hyperthyroidism patients and approximately 16 patients who later progressed to ophthalmopathy. The roughly 100 discovery patients were randomly split 7:3 into training and test sets. In addition, the study compared T-cell repertoires in thyroid tissue and in blood from five or six Graves' hyperthyroidism patients. Once sampling was done, hyperthyroidism patients were given methimazole at a starting dose of 30 mg daily, whereas ophthalmopathy patients were given high-dose intravenous methylprednisolone. The paper reports TCR Vbeta CDR3 sequencing of roughly 140 peripheral blood samples: 43 ophthalmopathy, over 70 hyperthyroidism and 17 progressor patients. Broad study findings and their caveats: Sample size was not statistically predetermined, and blinding of investigators to group allocation was not performed. Most expanded thyroid clonotypes (frequency above 0.001) were also found in blood, which suggests that blood repertoires may mirror thyroid immune responses. In validation, the model predicted progression to ophthalmopathy a median of about 6.5 months before onset, with roughly 68% sensitivity and 72.22% specificity. Ophthalmopathy was separated from stable hyperthyroidism by a 13 V-J signature model, with over 85% sensitivity and about 84% specificity obtained in cross-validation and 80%/75% obtained in testing.

The TCR beta CDR3 regions were amplified from the RNA transcripts. For the first round of RT-PCR on the TCR CDR3, the HTBI primer set was used together with the Qiagen OneStep RT-PCR kit. A second multiplex PCR round built the libraries, followed by size selection and purification. The libraries were sequenced on an Illumina HiSeq2000 using paired-end 100 bp reads. The original pipeline was this. SOAPnuke was used to process the raw data, removing reads that contained adapters or uncalled bases, had a mean Phred below 15, or lacked an exact match to the constant primer or identifier. High-quality paired reads were merged using COPE v1.2.5, and each unique nucleotide sequence was defined as a clonotype. MiTCR v1.1 was used to align the clonotypes against IMGT TRBV, TRBD and TRBJ reference segments. The analysis included only V-J combinations with a frequency above 0.0001, which together covered 98% to 99.2% of the repertoires. A TCS score was defined as the ratio between F50 (clonal expansion) and ExV (chaos), using BLOSUM62-based TCRdist between CDR3 peptides within each V-J. Welch's t-statistics and random forest reduced roughly 500 V-J features to roughly 13, which were used in a naive Bayes classifier (R e1071). TCRdb reprocessed the public reads (quality trimming at Q25 with fastp, clone calling with MiXCR) and kept in-frame beta chains. Every distinct CDR3 protein forms one entry, paired with its most common genes and DNA. For this entry, the V and J calls and clone size follow TCRdb and not the study's own pipeline. The sample table shows 300,000 or so distinct CDR3 sequences, and roughly 15% are seen once. The top ten clonotypes cover approximately 33% of the sample.

Stable Graves' hyperthyroidism was defined as the absence of progression to ophthalmopathy over 18 months of follow-up. Hyperthyroidism patients were newly diagnosed, with disease duration under 2 months, and aged 18 to 65 years. Exclusion was applied to patients with uncontrolled infections, other autoimmune diseases, pregnancy or lactation. Diagnoses were established on the basis of clinical symptoms, serum thyroxine and TRAb, thyroid ultrasound, and orbital computed tomography. PBMCs were isolated from more than 8 ml of fresh peripheral blood by Ficoll-Paque density gradient centrifugation. Trizol reagent was used to extract total RNA, and RNA quality was then checked on an Agilent 2100 Bioanalyzer. For this clonotype: The specificity of this receptor is unknown. The input lacks base qualities; no much larger clone sits a single base away.

The sample taken for sequencing was blood. This TCR came from a man between 25 and 39 years old with Graves' hyperthyroidism.

The nucleotide sequence is given as TGTGCCAGCAGCTCGGACTTCTACGAGCAGTACTTC. The translation is CASSSDFYEQYF. The rearranged chain carries TRBV5-6 and TRBJ2-7, with TRBD2 tentatively as D gene (5 bases match). CDR1 and CDR2 were assigned from the germline V gene as SGHDT and YYEEEE. The CDR3 goes from the cysteine to the phenylalanine over 12 residues. Solely the CDR3 DNA is kept, with 36 bases framed from the first base. V loses 3 bases, J loses 3 bases, and the germline ends lie 7 bases apart. When the CDR3 is completed using the reference TRBV5-6 and TRBJ2-7 genes on either side, the full variable domain is DAGVTQSPTHLIKTRGQQVTLRCSPKSGHDTVSWYQQALGQGPQFIFQYYEEEERQRGNFPDRFSGHQFPNYSSELNVNALLLGDSALYLCASSSDFYEQYFGPGTRLTVT.